What follows are 6 T cell receptor beta chains derived from one specimen sequenced in a study of cytomegalovirus exposure and HLA in healthy donors. PCR amplification relied on 60 Vbeta primers (plus 13 Jbeta primers). TCRdb's table, derived via immunoSEQ multiplex PCR, lists solely in-frame clones and lacks some. This sample yields 150,000 to 200,000 clones, of which about 80% are seen a single time; 0.85% to 1.4% belongs to the top ten. The sample consisted of PBMCs. Source of these receptors: a woman aged 40-49 years in good health and CMV-seronegative.

The chain joins TRBV6-5 to TRBJ1-2, with 12 bases that match TRBD1. Losses at the gene ends were 7 bases for V and 7 bases for J; bases not matched to a gene: 7. The CDR3 spans 14 residues. Germline CDR1 is MNHEY and CDR2 is SVGAGI. DNA for the CDR3: TGTGCCAGCATCCCCGGGACAGGGGGCTTTGGCTACACCTTC. Amino acid sequence: CASIPGTGGFGYTF.

This clone was recorded a few times. This sequence joins TRBV29-1 and TRBJ2-7; 8 bases are a match to TRBD1. The J segment lost 7 bases and the V segment lost 4 bases, leaving 12 bases of the junction unmatched. Germline V gives CDR1 SQVTM, CDR2 ANQGSEA. This CDR3 is built from 14 residues. The CDR3 coding sequence is TGCAGCGTTGTCGCCAGGGGGCCCCCCATTGAGCAGTACTTC. It encodes CSVVARGPPIEQYF.

This clone occurred a few times. V is TRBV9 and J is TRBJ1-3; 10 bases are a match to TRBD1. CDR1 SGDLS and CDR2 YYNGEE come from the germline V gene. CDR3 length: 17 residues. Trimming removed 4 bases from V and 1 base from J; junction bases left unmatched: 8. The CDR3 coding sequence is TGTGCCAGCAGCCTCTGGGACAGGGGCTCGTCTGGAAACACCATATATTTT. It translates to CASSLWDRGSSGNTIYF.

Written as DNA, the CDR3 is TGTGCCAGCAGCGCGGTTACAGGAAGTAATGAAAAACTGTTTTTT. Amino acid sequence: CASSAVTGSNEKLFF. The rearrangement links TRBV7-2 to TRBJ1-4, with D tentatively TRBD1 (5 bases). Germline V gene data show CDR1 as SGHTA and CDR2 as FQGNSA. This CDR3 has 15 residues. With 5 bases removed from V and 4 bases from J, the gap between germline ends came to 14 bases.

This chain joins TRBV15 and TRBJ1-2, with D tentatively TRBD1 (5 bases). CDR1 and CDR2 (germline): LNHNV, YYDKDF (reference sequence). The V end was cut by 5 bases, the J end by 4 bases, with 14 bases between. The length of the CDR3 is 14 residues. In DNA form, the CDR3 reads TGTGCCACCAGCCCTAGACAGATCGGCTATGGCTACACCTTC. Protein: CATSPRQIGYGYTF.

The chain links TRBV9 to TRBJ2-1, with 7 bases aligning to TRBD2. The CDR3 is 16 residues long. From germline, CDR1 is SGDLS and CDR2 YYNGEE. J gave up 0 bases and V 3 bases, and 6 bases lay outside the gene matches. This chain's CDR3 is CASSGTLAASYNEQFF. The CDR3 bases are TGTGCCAGCAGCGGAACTCTAGCGGCCTCCTACAATGAGCAGTTCTTC.